This entry is about one T cell receptor (beta chain). Per the germline V gene, CDR1 is SGHAT and CDR2 is FQDESV (reference sequence). The CDR3 is 14 residues long. Trimming cost V 5 bases and J 8 bases; bases outside gene matches: 7. The source of the sample is a study of blood T cell repertoires in COVID-19. In the study overall: Samples taken during acute and convalescent COVID-19 were collected in the United States, Italy and Spain. PBMCs, B-cell-depleted T cells, or T cells provided the cDNA or gDNA that made up the material.

In the original processing: Cell counts per sample came from amplifying reference gene primers. The data were produced by immunoSEQ multiplex PCR, yet TCRdb's version contains in-frame clones alone and is incomplete. V, J and clone size derive from that table, while D and trimming were established from the DNA sequence. Among 300,000 to 400,000 clones listed, around nine tenths were seen once. Followed longitudinally, the Seattle patients had been enrolled during active infection. The clonotype comes from a woman in her seventies with COVID-19, enrolled during active disease. This rearrangement joins TRBV11-1 to TRBJ1-3; TRBD1 matches 9 bases. Material for sequencing was peripheral blood. The CDR3 reads CASSRTGEIHTIYF. CDR3 nucleotides: TGTGCCAGCAGCCGGACAGGGGAAATTCACACCATATATTTT.